This T cell receptor beta chain was recorded in a study of cytomegalovirus exposure and HLA in healthy donors. Germline V gene lookup returns CDR1 LNHDA and CDR2 SQIVND (reference sequence). With 1 base removed from V and 0 bases from J, the gap between germline ends came to 11 bases. CDR3 length: 16 residues. Assay used: immunoSEQ multiplex PCR; TCRdb lists only in-frame clones, some missing. The table records 68,000 or so clones, 70% to 90% of them present only once. The chain employs TRBV19 and TRBJ2-3; no firm D call. The sequence was obtained from a woman under 30 in good health and CMV-seronegative. Sequencing was done on a sample of PBMCs. DNA for the CDR3: TGTGCCAGTAGTATAGGCGGTATAACTAGCACAGATACGCAGTATTTT. Translated, it gives CASSIGGITSTDTQYF.